This TCR beta chain stems from a study of T cells after posttransplantation cyclophosphamide. Findings and limits, study-wide: Later blood repertoires were often dominated by clones from the donor CD8+ memory compartment. TRB overlap between skin or GI tissue T cells and blood was limited.

A remark on this clone: The antigen is unknown.

Trimming took 0 bases from V and 3 from J, leaving 7 bases between them. Germline V gene lookup returns CDR1 SGHRS and CDR2 YFSETQ. This CDR3 comprises 13 residues. Assay used: immunoSEQ multiplex PCR; TCRdb lists only in-frame clones, some missing. The sample lists about 52,000 clones; roughly 92% were seen once. Specimen: PBMCs. This TCR came from a woman in her twenties or thirties in good health and a related stem cell transplant donor. The rearrangement uses TRBV5-1 and TRBJ2-7; D remains ambiguous. The CDR3 loop is CASSLESGYEQYF. CDR3 bases: TGCGCCAGCAGCTTGGAGTCCGGCTACGAGCAGTACTTC. Full variable domain (remainder filled in from reference TRBV5-1 and TRBJ2-7): KAGVTQTPRYLIKTRGQQVTLSCSPISGHRSVSWYQQTPGQGLQFLFEYFSETQRNKGNFPGRFSGRQFSNSRSEMNVSTLELGDSALYLCASSLESGYEQYFGPGTRLTVT.